One sample yielded the 22 T cell receptor beta chains listed below, sequenced in a study of blood T cell repertoires in COVID-19. Sequenced by immunoSEQ multiplex PCR; TCRdb stores in-frame clones only, minus some. The sample includes roughly 120,000 clones, about nine tenths of them seen just once. Sequenced input: peripheral blood. Receptors were obtained from a human donor in a cohort sampled during active COVID-19.

V and J are TRBV3-1 (or the pseudogene TRBV3-2) and TRBJ1-1; TRBD1 might be the D (5 bases). Germline V gene data show CDR1 as LGHDT and CDR2 as YNNKEL (reference sequence). The V end was cut by 3 bases, the J end by 8 bases, with 10 bases between. This CDR3 is built from 12 residues. In DNA form, the CDR3 reads TGTGCCAGCAGCCAGACCGACAGCGAAGCTTTCTTT. Translating it yields CASSQTDSEAFF.

V and J are TRBV24-1 and TRBJ1-5; TRBD1 is a possible D gene (5 bases). The CDR3 contains 16 residues. CDR1 and CDR2 (germline): KGHDR, SFDVKD. Trimming shortened V by 1 base and J by 0 bases, and 9 bases separated the two germline ends. CDR3 protein: CATSDLAGCSNQPQHF. In DNA, the CDR3 is TGTGCCACCAGTGATTTAGCAGGGTGTAGCAATCAGCCCCAGCATTTT.

This chain connects TRBV7-6 to TRBJ2-3; 12 positions agree with TRBD2. Germline loops: CDR1 SGHVS, CDR2 FNYEAQ. Germline trimming cut 1 base from V and 1 base from J; bases unmatched to any gene: 9. The CDR3 is 19 residues long. As DNA, the CDR3 is TGTGCCAGCAGCTTAGACAAGACTAGCGGGAGATGGGGCACAGATACGCAGTATTTT. Amino acid sequence: CASSLDKTSGRWGTDTQYF.

J is TRBJ2-1 and V is TRBV7-2; 14 bases line up with TRBD2. This CDR3 is built from 16 residues. The V segment lost 1 base and the J segment 8 bases; nucleotides outside the gene matches: 4. In germline, CDR1 is SGHTA, CDR2 FQGNSA. CDR3 protein: CASSLGLAGGFDEQFF. The CDR3 coding sequence is TGTGCCAGCAGCTTAGGACTAGCGGGAGGGTTCGATGAGCAGTTCTTC.

The V gene is TRBV11-3, the J gene TRBJ1-4, with a tentative D call TRBD1 (6 bases). V was cut by 5 bases and J by 4 bases, with 17 bases left in between. The CDR3 covers 16 residues. CDR1 SGHNT and CDR2 YENEEA come from the germline V gene. This CDR3 reads CASSEGTRPYNEKLFF. The CDR3 DNA follows: TGTGCCAGCAGCGAGGGGACACGACCCTATAATGAAAAACTGTTTTTT.

The chain carries TRBV7-9 and TRBJ1-5; D remains ambiguous. Trimming shortened V by 1 base and J by 2 bases, and 12 bases separated the two germline ends. CDR1 is SEHNR and CDR2 is FQNEAQ in the germline V gene (reference sequence). The CDR3 is 16 residues long. The CDR3 DNA sequence: TGTGCCAGCAGCTTAGGGTCGGGCGGGGGCAATCAGCCCCAGCATTTT. Translated, it gives CASSLGSGGGNQPQHF.

V and J are TRBV24-1 and TRBJ2-2, with D maybe TRBD2 (5 bases). Germline-derived CDR1 and CDR2 are KGHDR and SFDVKD. The V end lost 6 bases, the J end lost 6 bases, and 10 bases lay between the germline ends. CDR3 length: 13 amino acids. CDR3 sequence: CATSFLEAGELFF. CDR3 coding DNA: TGTGCCACCAGTTTTTTGGAGGCCGGGGAGCTGTTTTTT.

The chain has TRBV5-5 and TRBJ2-6, with D perhaps matching TRBD1 (5 bases). Germline CDR1 SGHKS, CDR2 YYEKEE (reference sequence). Trimming shortened V by 4 bases and J by 0 bases, and 14 bases separated the two germline ends. The CDR3 length is 17 residues. As DNA, the CDR3 is TGTGCCAGCAGCGCCCCCCCTGGGGCCTCTGGGGCCAACGTCCTGACTTTC. Protein product: CASSAPPGASGANVLTF.

The chain carries TRBV19 and TRBJ1-5; D remains ambiguous. V was pared by 7 bases and J by 2 bases, with 18 bases between. This CDR3 region has 16 residues. Germline V CDR1 and CDR2: LNHDA, SQIVND (reference sequence). CDR3 in DNA: TGTGCCAGTACTAAATTGAGTGGTGGTGGCAATCAGCCCCAGCATTTT. It translates to CASTKLSGGGNQPQHF.

In this sample, this clone turned up once. This chain joins TRBV19 and TRBJ2-3; D uncertain. The CDR3 consists of 14 residues. The V gene lost 6 bases and the J gene lost 4 bases, with 14 bases spanning the gap. CDR1 LNHDA and CDR2 SQIVND come from the germline V gene (reference sequence). As DNA, the CDR3 is TGTGCCAGTAGGGCCCAGATGTCAGCAGATACGCAGTATTTT. Translating gives CASRAQMSADTQYF.

This clone was detected only once. The rearrangement joins TRBV6-6 to TRBJ1-1; D gene uncertain. This CDR3 has 14 residues. Germline V gene data show CDR1 as MNHNY and CDR2 as SVGAGI (reference sequence). V lost 7 bases and J 4 bases, leaving 16 bases between the germline ends. The CDR3 here is CASTIEGGITEAFF. The CDR3 DNA sequence: TGTGCCAGCACCATAGAGGGCGGGATCACTGAAGCTTTCTTT.

This chain connects TRBV9 to TRBJ1-2, with D tentatively TRBD1 (5 bases). V was cut by 0 bases and J by 7 bases, with 10 bases left in between. The CDR3 length is 13 residues. From germline, CDR1 is SGDLS and CDR2 YYNGEE. CDR3 in amino acids: CASSVAGGSGYTF. The CDR3 region has the DNA TGTGCCAGCAGCGTAGCCGGGGGGAGTGGCTACACCTTC.

The chain couples TRBV5-1 to TRBJ2-2; 7 nucleotides line up with TRBD1. V was pared by 4 bases and J by 7 bases, with 13 bases of the junction left unmatched. Germline CDR1 reads SGHRS; CDR2 reads YFSETQ. The CDR3 extends over 16 amino acids. The CDR3 loop is CASSPPTGSDGGELFF. The CDR3 DNA is TGCGCCAGCAGCCCCCCGACAGGGAGTGATGGCGGGGAGCTGTTTTTT. Drawing the rest from reference TRBV5-1 and TRBJ2-2, the complete variable domain is KAGVTQTPRYLIKTRGQQVTLSCSPISGHRSVSWYQQTPGQGLQFLFEYFSETQRNKGNFPGRFSGRQFSNSRSEMNVSTLELGDSALYLCASSPPTGSDGGELFFGEGSRLTVL.

The V gene is TRBV5-1, the J gene TRBJ2-5; D gene uncertain. Germline loops: CDR1 SGHRS, CDR2 YFSETQ. V gave up 5 bases and J gave up 2 bases, with 13 bases separating them. The CDR3 covers 14 residues. The CDR3, as DNA: TGCGCCAGCAGAATTGGCCTTGATCAAGAGACCCAGTACTTC. It codes for CASRIGLDQETQYF. The variable domain in full, completed from reference TRBV5-1 and TRBJ2-5, reads KAGVTQTPRYLIKTRGQQVTLSCSPISGHRSVSWYQQTPGQGLQFLFEYFSETQRNKGNFPGRFSGRQFSNSRSEMNVSTLELGDSALYLCASRIGLDQETQYFGPGTRLLVL.

In this sample, this clone turned up once. This chain connects TRBV30 to TRBJ2-1; 8 bases agree with TRBD2. Germline-derived CDR1 and CDR2 are GTSNPN and SVGIG (reference sequence). The CDR3 spans 16 residues. The V and J ends lost 3 bases and 3 bases, in that order; junction bases with no gene match: 10. CDR3 DNA sequence: TGTGCCTGGAGCTTAACTCAGCGGGGGTACTACAATGAGCAGTTCTTC. Translation: CAWSLTQRGYYNEQFF.

The CDR3 sequence: CASSDRDSLYEQYF. CDR3 DNA sequence: TGTGCCAGCAGTGACCGGGACTCTTTGTACGAGCAGTACTTC. V usage is TRBV25-1 and J usage is TRBJ2-7; tentatively, D is TRBD2 (6 bases). Germline loops: CDR1 MGHDK, CDR2 SYGVNS. The CDR3 is 14 amino acids. V gave up 3 bases and J gave up 4 bases, with 13 bases separating them.

With respect to this clone: Other DNA sequences in the sample encode the same CDR3. This sequence joins TRBV9 and TRBJ2-3, with TRBD2 as a possible D gene (5 bases). The ends were cut back, 0 bases at V and 6 bases at J, with 5 bases in the middle. Germline V gene data show CDR1 as SGDLS and CDR2 as YYNGEE. This CDR3 comprises 12 residues. CDR3 coding DNA: TGTGCCAGCAGCGTAGGGGAGGATACGCAGTATTTT. Its translation is CASSVGEDTQYF.

This chain links TRBV5-1 with TRBJ2-7; 10 bases fit TRBD2. The junction had 9 bases not matched to a gene; V was cut back by 7 bases and J by 2 bases. This CDR3 is built from 15 residues. The germline CDR1 and CDR2 sequences are SGHRS and YFSETQ. CDR3 coding DNA: TGCGCCAGCGCCTCACTAGCGGGAATGGCCTACGAGCAGTACTTC. Translation: CASASLAGMAYEQYF.

This chain links TRBV5-1 with TRBJ1-5; D gene ambiguous. Germline loops: CDR1 SGHRS, CDR2 YFSETQ. The CDR3 is 16 residues long. Trimming removed 0 bases from V and 4 bases from J, with 14 bases in between. Here the CDR3 reads CASSLGGLGFNQPQHF. As DNA, the CDR3 is TGCGCCAGCAGCTTGGGAGGTTTGGGTTTTAATCAGCCCCAGCATTTT.

This clone turned up a few times. V is TRBV7-9 and J is TRBJ1-1, with TRBD1 as a possible D gene (5 bases). The CDR3 sequence is 13 residues long. Germline-derived CDR1 and CDR2 are SEHNR and FQNEAQ (reference sequence). The V gene lost 4 bases and the J gene lost 0 bases, with 6 bases spanning the gap. In nucleotides, the CDR3 is TGTGCCAGCAGCTGGGGCATGAACACTGAAGCTTTCTTT. Translation: CASSWGMNTEAFF.

The genes are TRBV5-1 and TRBJ1-4; 7 bases match TRBD1. This CDR3 region has 14 residues. Germline V gene lookup returns CDR1 SGHRS and CDR2 YFSETQ. V was pared by 7 bases and J by 7 bases, with 10 bases of the junction left unmatched. CDR3 amino acids: CASGEQGNGEKLFF. Written as DNA, the CDR3 is TGCGCCAGCGGGGAACAGGGGAATGGTGAAAAACTGTTTTTT.

The chain joins TRBV20-1 to TRBJ2-1, with TRBD2 matching over 11 bases. Germline V gene lookup returns CDR1 DFQATT and CDR2 SNEGSKA (reference sequence). The CDR3 is made up of 16 amino acids. The trim removed 3 bases at V and 7 bases at J, leaving 11 bases unmatched. The CDR3 DNA reads as TGCAGTGCTAGTAGCGGGGGGGCCGTTATACATAATGAGCAGTTCTTC. It is translated as CSASSGGAVIHNEQFF.